Shown below are 25 T cell receptor beta chains from a single sample sequenced in a study of CD8+ T cells in alopecia areata. In each case, RNA was isolated and then reverse transcribed into cDNA as the sequencing template. Data came from immunoSEQ multiplex PCR; TCRdb stores just in-frame clones and leaves some out. The repertoire has around 100,000 clones, none seen only once; the ten largest take around a fifth. Material: lesional skin. Receptor source: a C3H/HeJ mouse with alopecia areata. The strain's MHC type: H2-k.

This clone was seen ten or more times. Germline and genes here are mouse. The read ends 4 residues early relative to the CDR3; the germline J gene fills the gap. The rearrangement links TRBV13-3 to TRBJ1-1; 7 bases are shared with TRBD1. CDR1 and CDR2 (germline): NNHDY, SYVADS. This CDR3 contains 13 residues. The part of the CDR3 DNA that was read is TGTGCCAGCAGTGATGGACAGGGTGGA. Translating gives CASSDGQGG. The entire CDR3 reads CASSDGQGGEVFF.

Concerning this clone itself: Gene names follow the mouse nomenclature. The observed sequence ends 4 residues before the CDR3 terminus, with the missing tail filled in from the germline J gene. The V and J genes are TRBV1 and TRBJ2-4, with D possibly TRBD1 on 6 matching bases. CDR3 length equals 16 residues. Germline CDR1 reads NSQYPW; CDR2 reads LRSPGD (reference sequence). Trimming took off 0 bases at V and 1 base at J, with 11 bases between the two ends. The CDR3 region is CTCSADRRGGQNTLYF. The DNA read from the CDR3 is TGCACCTGCAGTGCAGATCGCAGGGGTGGTCAAAAC.

Concerning this clone: The gene symbols are mouse symbols. The read finishes 4 residues shy of the CDR3 end, and the germline J gene is used to complete it. J is TRBJ2-4 and V is TRBV1; TRBD2 might be the D (6 bases). Germline CDR1 reads NSQYPW; CDR2 reads LRSPGD (reference sequence). This CDR3 has 15 amino acids. V shed 3 bases and J shed 0 bases, with 10 bases lying between them. The CDR3 spells CTCSARDFSQNTLYF. CDR3 bases read: TGCACCTGCAGTGCCCGGGACTTCAGTCAAAAC.

This clone was seen a handful of times. The genes are named according to mouse. The CDR3 end lies 4 residues beyond the end of the read and is filled in from the germline J gene. This sequence joins TRBV13-1 and TRBJ2-3, with 10 bases that match TRBD2. V lost 1 base to trimming and J lost 1 base; unmatched junction nucleotides: 6. Germline CDR1 NSHNY, CDR2 SYGAGN. This CDR3 is 17 amino acids long. The CDR3 sequence: CASSDPLGGRGAETLYF. The part of the CDR3 DNA that was read is TGTGCCAGCAGTGATCCCCTGGGGGGGCGCGGTGCAGAA.

In regard to this clone: All gene names here are mouse names. The read ends 4 residues shy of where the CDR3 ends; the end is completed using the germline J gene. V usage is TRBV13-1 and J usage is TRBJ2-1; 8 bases are shared with TRBD2. The V gene end was trimmed by 0 bases and the J gene end by 6 bases; junction bases not matched to a gene: 5. This CDR3 contains 15 residues. Germline V gene lookup returns CDR1 NSHNY and CDR2 SYGAGN. The CDR3 reads CASSDAGGRGAEQFF. Partial CDR3 DNA: TGTGCCAGCAGTGATGCGGGGGGGCGCGGTGCT.

This clone was detected a few times. The genes are named according to mouse. The missing CDR3 end, 4 residues past where the read stops, is filled in from the germline J gene. V and J are TRBV13-3 and TRBJ1-4; 8 bases map to TRBD1. J gave up 6 bases and V 1 base, and 5 bases lay outside the gene matches. The CDR3 runs to 15 residues. Germline lookup yields CDR1 NNHDY and CDR2 SYVADS. Incomplete CDR3 DNA: TGTGCCAGCAGTGATTTGGACAGGGAGGACGAA. As protein: CASSDLDREDE. The whole CDR3 sequence reads CASSDLDREDERLFF.

In regard to this clone: Mouse gene names and germline throughout. Sequencing ends 4 residues short of the CDR3 end; the germline J gene provides the rest. V gene TRBV13-3 combines with J gene TRBJ2-1; possible D gene TRBD1, 7 bases. CDR3 length: 15 residues. The V end was cut by 5 bases, the J end by 3 bases, with 15 bases between. Per the germline V gene, CDR1 is NNHDY and CDR2 is SYVADS. The sequenced part of the CDR3 DNA is TGTGCCAGCAGGGGGAGGGGGCCCCTCTATGCT. Protein sequence: CASRGRGPLYA. The whole CDR3 protein is CASRGRGPLYAEQFF.

About this clone: Gene names refer to mouse genes. The read ends 4 residues early relative to the CDR3; the germline J gene fills the gap. The chain couples TRBV1 to TRBJ1-4; D perhaps matches TRBD1 (5 bases). Germline V gene data show CDR1 as NSQYPW and CDR2 as LRSPGD (reference sequence). V was cut by 2 bases and J by 4 bases, with 11 bases left in between. The CDR3 has 15 residues. CDR3 residues: CTCSAYGGGNERLFF. Partial CDR3 DNA: TGCACCTGCAGTGCATATGGGGGGGGCAACGAA.

Of note for this clone: Mouse names are used for the genes. The CDR3 end lies 4 residues beyond the end of the read and is filled in from the germline J gene. The V and J genes are TRBV3 and TRBJ2-1; 7 nucleotides line up with TRBD1. The CDR3 loop spans 15 amino acids. Germline V CDR1 and CDR2: SNHLY, FYNGKV (reference sequence). Germline trimming cut 5 bases from V and 1 base from J; bases unmatched to any gene: 5. CDR3 residues: CASSGGQDNYAEQFF. CDR3 DNA (partial): TGTGCCAGCAGCGGCGGACAGGACAACTATGCT.

In this sample, this clone turned up a few times. Mouse gene names apply. The read falls 4 residues short of the CDR3 end, and the missing part is taken from the germline J gene. The rearrangement links TRBV13-3 to TRBJ2-7, with TRBD2 identical over 8 bases. Looked up from germline, CDR1 is NNHDY and CDR2 is SYVADS. CDR3 length: 15 residues. This CDR3 reads CASSDGEGGRDEQYF. CDR3 bases read: TGTGCCAGCAGTGATGGAGAGGGGGGGCGCGAT.

This clone was counted only a few times. The gene names here belong to mouse. The CDR3 extends 4 residues past the end of the read, so its final part is completed from the germline J gene. The chain couples TRBV19 to TRBJ1-4; 7 bases map to TRBD1. The CDR3 loop spans 16 amino acids. Germline V gene sequence: CDR1 FNHDT, CDR2 SITEND (reference sequence). The V gene end was trimmed by 5 bases and the J gene end by 0 bases; junction bases not matched to a gene: 7. The CDR3 here is CASSPPRGVSNERLFF. Incomplete CDR3 DNA: TGTGCCAGCAGCCCTCCCAGGGGGGTTTCCAACGAA.

This clone was seen a handful of times. At residue 11, the translated DNA and the protein in TCRdb do not agree; the protein given here is derived from the DNA. The gene names given are mouse names. Read sequence stops 3 residues before the CDR3 end, and the germline J gene provides the missing end. The chain carries TRBV19 and TRBJ1-3; weak D call: TRBD1 (5 bases). CDR1 is FNHDT and CDR2 is SITEND in the germline V gene (reference sequence). Trimming cost V 4 bases and J 0 bases, with 8 bases left between them. This CDR3 spans 14 amino acids. CDR3 DNA, as far as it was read: TGTGCCAGCAGTGGACAAATTTCTGGAAATACG. The encoded protein is CASSGQISGNT. The whole CDR3 region reads CASSGQISGNTLYF.

This clone was observed a few times. The gene names given are mouse names. The read gets to within 4 residues of the CDR3 end, and the germline J gene fills in the rest. V usage is TRBV19 and J usage is TRBJ2-3, with 7 positions matching TRBD2. Germline values: CDR1 FNHDT, CDR2 SITEND (reference sequence). This CDR3 has 16 amino acids. The J segment lost 3 bases and the V segment lost 5 bases, leaving 12 bases of the junction unmatched. The CDR3 reads CASSPTGVGKAETLYF. The covered CDR3 bases are TGTGCCAGCAGCCCCACTGGGGTGGGAAAAGCAGAA.

About this clone: The protein listed by TCRdb differs at residue 9 from the translated DNA, so the DNA translation is shown. Genes and germline are mouse. The CDR3 loop reads CASSRDKNTLYF. The part of the CDR3 DNA that was read is TGTGCTAGCAGTAGAGACAAAAATACG. The V gene is TRBV17, the J gene TRBJ1-3; D is ambiguous. Sequencing ends 3 residues short of the CDR3 end; the germline J gene provides the rest. The V gene's germline CDR1 is MNHDT and CDR2 YYDKIL. Deletions cut 0 bases from V and 6 bases from J, with 3 bases between. The CDR3 consists of 12 residues.

About this clone itself: Germline and genes: mouse. From the germline J gene comes the end of the CDR3, since the read stops 4 residues before it. This chain connects TRBV13-3 to TRBJ1-2, with D tentatively TRBD1 (6 bases). The CDR3 contains 14 residues. Germline assignment: CDR1 NNHDY and CDR2 SYVADS. V lost 4 bases and J lost 3, with 13 bases in between. CDR3 sequence: CASSPRGADSDYTF. The DNA read from the CDR3 is TGTGCCAGCAGTCCTCGGGGGGCCGACTCC.

This clone was found a few times. Germline and genes: mouse. The read halts 4 residues ahead of the CDR3 end, with the missing end drawn from the germline J gene. The gene calls are TRBV31 and TRBJ2-7; 8 bases agree with TRBD2. V was pared by 1 base and J by 2 bases, with 4 bases of the junction left unmatched. CDR3 length equals 14 residues. Germline V gene lookup returns CDR1 GKSSPN and CDR2 SITVG. The part of the CDR3 DNA that was read is TGTGCCTGGAGTCAATACTGGGGGACCTAT. Its translation: CAWSQYWGTY. The entire CDR3 is CAWSQYWGTYEQYF.

This clone turned up a few times. Genes and germline are mouse. The read comes to an end 4 residues before the CDR3 does, leaving the germline J gene to fill in the end. The V gene is TRBV13-1, the J gene TRBJ1-2, with D hard to call. The CDR3 sequence is 14 residues long. Germline V gene data show CDR1 as NSHNY and CDR2 as SYGAGN. Trimming stripped 2 bases from V and 0 bases from J, with 8 bases between. The CDR3 protein is CASSETTTNSDYTF. The part of the CDR3 DNA that was read is TGTGCCAGCAGTGAAACGACAACAAACTCC.

This clone came up many times. At residue 12, the DNA translation does not agree with TCRdb's protein; the protein displayed here is the one encoded by the DNA. Gene names refer to mouse genes. The read ends 3 residues before the CDR3 terminus; that terminus is restored from the germline J gene. J is TRBJ1-3 and V is TRBV13-3, with D tentatively TRBD1 (6 bases). The V end lost 3 bases, the J end lost 2 bases, and 12 bases lay between the germline ends. This CDR3 has 15 amino acids. CDR1 is NNHDY, CDR2 SYVADS, per germline. Partial CDR3 DNA: TGTGCCAGCAGTGCCCAGGGGAAGGCTGGAAATACG. This codes for CASSAQGKAGNT. From start to end, the CDR3 is CASSAQGKAGNTLYF.

About this clone itself: The genes are named according to mouse. The read ends 4 residues shy of where the CDR3 ends; the end is completed using the germline J gene. The rearrangement joins TRBV14 to TRBJ2-7, with 9 positions matching TRBD1. This CDR3 spans 14 amino acids. Germline values: CDR1 SGHDT, CDR2 FRDEAV. CDR3 DNA (partial): TGTGCCAGCAGTCCCGGGACAGGGTTGGAT. It translates to CASSPGTGLD. The full CDR3 reads CASSPGTGLDEQYF. Filled out from reference TRBV14 and TRBJ2-7, the complete variable domain reads EAGVTQSPRYAVLQEGQAVSFWCDPISGHDTLYWYQQPRDQGPQLLVYFRDEAVIDNSQLPSDRFSAVRPKGTNSTLKIQSAKQGDTATYLCASSPGTGLDEQYFGPGTRLTVL.

Comment on this clone: Genes and germline are mouse. The CDR3 end falls 4 residues outside the read, so it is completed with the germline J gene. The chain carries TRBV13-3 and TRBJ2-7, with 11 bases fitting TRBD1. V lost 5 bases, J lost 3 bases, and 7 bases stayed unmatched. Per germline, CDR1 NNHDY and CDR2 SYVADS. The CDR3 has 15 residues. The CDR3 bases that were read are TGTGCCAGCAGGGCCGGGGGGACAGGGGGCTAT. Its translation: CASRAGGTGGY. The CDR3, in full, reads CASRAGGTGGYEQYF.

This clone appeared a few times. Gene labels here are mouse ones. The read stops 4 residues short of the end of the CDR3; the missing end is completed from the germline J gene. V and J are TRBV13-1 and TRBJ2-7; 10 positions match TRBD2. This CDR3 is built from 15 residues. The V gene's germline CDR1 is NSHNY and CDR2 SYGAGN. With V trimmed by 5 bases and J by 2 bases, 7 bases remained unmatched. Partial CDR3 DNA: TGTGCCAGCAGCGCTGGACTGGGGGTCCCCTAT. Translated: CASSAGLGVPY. The full CDR3 protein is CASSAGLGVPYEQYF.

The sample holds a few counts of this clone. Germline and genes: mouse. The read terminates 4 residues before the CDR3 end, so the remaining end is supplied by the germline J gene. The chain recombines TRBV13-1 with TRBJ2-7, with 7 bases identical to TRBD2. This CDR3 region has 13 residues. From germline, CDR1 is NSHNY and CDR2 SYGAGN. CDR3 protein: CASSDLLGDEQYF. CDR3 bases read: TGTGCCAGCAGTGATCTCCTGGGGGAT.

This clone was observed a handful of times. The gene names given are mouse names. The CDR3 is CASSSAGGERLFF. The CDR3 bases that were read are TGTGCCAGCAGTTCGGCAGGGGGCGAA. The V and J genes are TRBV13-3 and TRBJ1-4; the match to TRBD1 covers 7 bases. The CDR3 extends 4 residues past the end of the read, so its final part is completed from the germline J gene. This CDR3 contains 13 residues. CDR1 is NNHDY and CDR2 is SYVADS in the germline V gene.

With respect to this clone: Here the gene names and germline are mouse. The CDR3 end is not reached by the read, which stops 4 residues before it; the germline J gene fills it in. The chain combines TRBV13-2 with TRBJ2-4; 8 nucleotides align to TRBD1. Germline V gives CDR1 NNHNN, CDR2 SYGAGS (reference sequence). There are 14 residues in the CDR3. The CDR3 sequence: CASGDGTGMNTLYF. Incomplete CDR3 DNA: TGTGCCAGCGGTGATGGGACAGGGATGAAC.

This clone was seen more than once but under ten times. All gene names here are mouse names. The CDR3 extends 4 residues past the end of the read, so its final part is completed from the germline J gene. V and J are TRBV13-3 and TRBJ2-5; no reliable D call. Germline V CDR1 and CDR2: NNHDY, SYVADS. The CDR3 sequence is 13 residues long. The CDR3 DNA, read in part, is TGTGCCAGCAGTGATGTACAGAAAGAC. It translates to CASSDVQKD. The CDR3 in its entirety is CASSDVQKDTQYF.